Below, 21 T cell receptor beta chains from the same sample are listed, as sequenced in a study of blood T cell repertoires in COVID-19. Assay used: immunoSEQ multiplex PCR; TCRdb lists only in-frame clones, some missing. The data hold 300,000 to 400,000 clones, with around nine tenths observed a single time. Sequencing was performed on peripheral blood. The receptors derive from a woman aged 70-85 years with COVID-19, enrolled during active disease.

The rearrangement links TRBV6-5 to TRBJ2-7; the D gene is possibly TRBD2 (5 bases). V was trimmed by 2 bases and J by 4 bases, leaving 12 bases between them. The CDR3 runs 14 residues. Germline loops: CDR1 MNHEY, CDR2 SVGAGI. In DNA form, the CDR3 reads TGTGCCAGCAGTTACAACGGGATGCATTACGAGCAGTACTTC. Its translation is CASSYNGMHYEQYF.

The CDR3 nucleotides are TGTGCCAGCAGCTACCCGACAGGGTCCTATGGCTACACCTTC. Amino acid sequence: CASSYPTGSYGYTF. The chain recombines TRBV7-9 with TRBJ1-2; 7 nucleotides align to TRBD1. V shed 4 bases, J shed 4 bases, and the junction held 6 bases outside the gene matches. Germline V gene data show CDR1 as SEHNR and CDR2 as FQNEAQ (reference sequence). The CDR3 is 14 amino acids.

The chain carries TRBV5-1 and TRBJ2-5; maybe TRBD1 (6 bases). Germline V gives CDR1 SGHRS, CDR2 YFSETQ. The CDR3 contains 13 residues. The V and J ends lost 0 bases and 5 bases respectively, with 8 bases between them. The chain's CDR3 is CASSLGRGETQYF. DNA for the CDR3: TGCGCCAGCAGCTTGGGCAGGGGTGAGACCCAGTACTTC.

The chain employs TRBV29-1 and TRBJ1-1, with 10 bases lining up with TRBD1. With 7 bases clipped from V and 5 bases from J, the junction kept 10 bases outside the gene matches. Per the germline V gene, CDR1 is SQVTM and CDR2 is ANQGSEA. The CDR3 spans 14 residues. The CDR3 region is CSAGTGVKGTEAFF. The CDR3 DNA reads TGCAGCGCCGGGACAGGGGTAAAAGGGACTGAAGCTTTCTTT.

As DNA, the CDR3 is TGTGCCAGCAGTTTCGGACGGCGGGGATCGCAGTATTTT. This encodes CASSFGRRGSQYF. This chain uses TRBV12-3 or TRBV12-4 with TRBJ2-3; maybe TRBD2 (6 bases). The length of the CDR3 is 13 residues. Trimming removed 3 bases at V and 10 bases at J, with 14 bases between.

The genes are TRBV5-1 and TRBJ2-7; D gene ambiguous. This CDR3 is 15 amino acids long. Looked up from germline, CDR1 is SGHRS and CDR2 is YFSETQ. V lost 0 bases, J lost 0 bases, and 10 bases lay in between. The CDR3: CASSLVRSSSYEQYF. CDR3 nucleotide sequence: TGCGCCAGCAGCTTGGTTAGGAGCTCCTCCTACGAGCAGTACTTC.

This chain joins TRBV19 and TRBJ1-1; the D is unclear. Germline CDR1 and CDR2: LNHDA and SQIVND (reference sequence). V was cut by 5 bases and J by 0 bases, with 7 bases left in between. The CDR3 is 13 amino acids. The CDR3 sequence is CASSSIMNTEAFF. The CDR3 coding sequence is TGTGCCAGTAGTTCTATTATGAACACTGAAGCTTTCTTT. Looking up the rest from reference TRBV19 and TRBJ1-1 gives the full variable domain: DGGITQSPKYLFRKEGQNVTLSCEQNLNHDAMYWYRQDPGQGLRLIYYSQIVNDFQKGDIAEGYSVSREKKESFPLTVTSAQKNPTAFYLCASSSIMNTEAFFGQGTRLTVV.

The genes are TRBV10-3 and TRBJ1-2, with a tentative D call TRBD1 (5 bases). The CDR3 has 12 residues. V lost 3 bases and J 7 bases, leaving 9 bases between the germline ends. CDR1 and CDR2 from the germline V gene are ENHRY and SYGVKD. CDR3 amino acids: CAISDQGSGYTF. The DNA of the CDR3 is TGTGCCATCAGTGATCAGGGTAGTGGCTACACCTTC.

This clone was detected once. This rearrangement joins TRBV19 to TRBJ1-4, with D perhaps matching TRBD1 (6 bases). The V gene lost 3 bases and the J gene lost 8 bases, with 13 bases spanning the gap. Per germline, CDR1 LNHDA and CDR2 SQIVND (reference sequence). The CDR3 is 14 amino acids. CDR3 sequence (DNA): TGTGCCAGTAGTATTGTAGGGGGTGGAGAAAAACTGTTTTTT. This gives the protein CASSIVGGGEKLFF. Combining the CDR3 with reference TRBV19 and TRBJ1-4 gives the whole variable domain DGGITQSPKYLFRKEGQNVTLSCEQNLNHDAMYWYRQDPGQGLRLIYYSQIVNDFQKGDIAEGYSVSREKKESFPLTVTSAQKNPTAFYLCASSIVGGGEKLFFGSGTQLSVL.

As DNA, the CDR3 is TGTGCCAGCAGTTACGGACGGGGGGAACTCTACGAGCAGTACTTC. As protein: CASSYGRGELYEQYF. This chain connects TRBV6-5 to TRBJ2-7; 7 nucleotides line up with TRBD2. There are 15 residues in the CDR3. Trimming at V came to 2 bases and at J to 3 bases, leaving 7 bases not matched to a gene. CDR1 and CDR2 (germline): MNHEY, SVGAGI.

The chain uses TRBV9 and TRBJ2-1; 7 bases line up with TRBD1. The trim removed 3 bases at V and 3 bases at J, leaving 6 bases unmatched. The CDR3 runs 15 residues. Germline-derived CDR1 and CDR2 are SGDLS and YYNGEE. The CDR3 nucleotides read TGTGCCAGCAGCGCCAGACAGGGCTACTACAATGAGCAGTTCTTC. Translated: CASSARQGYYNEQFF.

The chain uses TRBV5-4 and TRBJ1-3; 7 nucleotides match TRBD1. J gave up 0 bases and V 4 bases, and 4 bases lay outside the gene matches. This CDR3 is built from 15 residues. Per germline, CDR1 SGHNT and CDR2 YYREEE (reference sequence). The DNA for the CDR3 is TGTGCCAGCAGCCGGGACAGCGGCTCTGGAAACACCATATATTTT. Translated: CASSRDSGSGNTIYF.

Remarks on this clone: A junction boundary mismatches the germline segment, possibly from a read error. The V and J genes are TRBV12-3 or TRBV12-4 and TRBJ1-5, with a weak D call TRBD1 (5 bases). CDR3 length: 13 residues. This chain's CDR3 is CTSSQSGGQPQHF. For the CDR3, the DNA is TGTACCAGCAGTCAATCCGGGGGTCAGCCCCAGCATTTT.

The CDR3 spells CASSLSSTGGHTEAFF. CDR3 coding DNA: TGTGCCAGCAGTTTATCGAGTACAGGGGGGCACACTGAAGCTTTCTTT. The chain recombines TRBV27 with TRBJ1-1; 8 bases match TRBD1. Germline loops: CDR1 MNHEY, CDR2 SMNVEV (reference sequence). This CDR3 has 16 residues. J was trimmed by 3 bases and V by 0 bases; bases with no gene match: 6.

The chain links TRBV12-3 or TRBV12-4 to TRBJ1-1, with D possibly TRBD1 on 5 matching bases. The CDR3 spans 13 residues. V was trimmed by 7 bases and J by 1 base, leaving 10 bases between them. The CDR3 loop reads CASIWGRNTEAFF. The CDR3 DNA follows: TGTGCCAGCATTTGGGGCCGGAACACTGAAGCTTTCTTT.

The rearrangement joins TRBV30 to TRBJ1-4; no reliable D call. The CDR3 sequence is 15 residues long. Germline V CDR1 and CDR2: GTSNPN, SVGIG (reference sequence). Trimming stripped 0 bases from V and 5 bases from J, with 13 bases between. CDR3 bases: TGTGCCTGGAGTGTGGGGTTCGGGGAAAATGAAAAACTGTTTTTT. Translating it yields CAWSVGFGENEKLFF.

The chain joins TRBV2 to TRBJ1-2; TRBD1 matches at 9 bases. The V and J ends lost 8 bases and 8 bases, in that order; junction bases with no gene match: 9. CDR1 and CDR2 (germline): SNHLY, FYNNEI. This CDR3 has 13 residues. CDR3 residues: CASRDRASGGYTF. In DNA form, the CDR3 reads TGTGCCAGCCGGGACAGGGCTAGTGGGGGCTACACCTTC.

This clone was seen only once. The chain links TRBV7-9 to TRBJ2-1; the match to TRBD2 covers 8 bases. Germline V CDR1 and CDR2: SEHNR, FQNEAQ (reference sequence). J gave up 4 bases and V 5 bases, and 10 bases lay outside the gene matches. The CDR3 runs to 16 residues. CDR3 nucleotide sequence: TGTGCCAGCAGCCCAACGACAGCGGGGGTATACAATGAGCAGTTCTTC. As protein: CASSPTTAGVYNEQFF.

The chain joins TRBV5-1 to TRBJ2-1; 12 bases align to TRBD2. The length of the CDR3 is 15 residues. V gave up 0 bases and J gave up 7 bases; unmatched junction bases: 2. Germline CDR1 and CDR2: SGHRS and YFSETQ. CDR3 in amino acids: CASSLELAGGNEQFF. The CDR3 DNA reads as TGCGCCAGCAGCTTGGAACTAGCGGGGGGAAATGAGCAGTTCTTC.

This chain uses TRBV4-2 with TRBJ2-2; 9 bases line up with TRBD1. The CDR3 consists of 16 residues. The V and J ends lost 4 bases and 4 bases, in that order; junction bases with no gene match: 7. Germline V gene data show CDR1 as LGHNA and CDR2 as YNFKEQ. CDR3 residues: CASSPSGQGSTGELFF. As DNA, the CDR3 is TGTGCCAGCAGCCCTTCGGGACAGGGAAGCACCGGGGAGCTGTTTTTT.

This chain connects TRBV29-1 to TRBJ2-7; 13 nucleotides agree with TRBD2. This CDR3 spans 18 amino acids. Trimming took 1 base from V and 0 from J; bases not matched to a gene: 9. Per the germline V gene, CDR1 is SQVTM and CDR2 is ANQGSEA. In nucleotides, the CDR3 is TGCAGCGTTGAAGCAATCGGACTAGCGGGGGTAAACTCCTACGAGCAGTACTTC. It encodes CSVEAIGLAGVNSYEQYF.